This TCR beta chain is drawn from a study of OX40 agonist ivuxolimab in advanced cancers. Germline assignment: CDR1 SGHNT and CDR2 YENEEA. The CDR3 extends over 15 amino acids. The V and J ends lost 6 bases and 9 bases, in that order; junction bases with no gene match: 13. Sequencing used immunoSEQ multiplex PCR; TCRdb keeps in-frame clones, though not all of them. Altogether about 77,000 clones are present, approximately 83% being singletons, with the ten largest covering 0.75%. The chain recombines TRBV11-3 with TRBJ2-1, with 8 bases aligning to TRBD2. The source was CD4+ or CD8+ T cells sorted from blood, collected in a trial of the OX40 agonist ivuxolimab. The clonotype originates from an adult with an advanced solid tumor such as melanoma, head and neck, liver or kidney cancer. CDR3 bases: TGTGCCAGCAGTTGGGCCACTAGCGGTGTAGGTGAGCAGTTCTTC. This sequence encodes CASSWATSGVGEQFF.